This record looks at one T cell receptor beta chain sequence and its context. What it binds is not known. Trimming shortened V by 3 bases and J by 7 bases, and 13 bases separated the two germline ends. The CDR3 runs to 13 residues. This sample is part of a study of T cell responses to AZD1222 COVID-19 vaccine. Study results and limitations: Donor demographics were predominantly white British with a female majority; clonal diversity may be underestimated. Vaccination with two AZD1222 doses was followed by a rise in Spike-specific TCR breadth and depth. Reportedly, nearly half the spike-specific TCRs target unmutated variant regions. Spike was spanned by vaccine-associated CD4 TCRs, with dominance at 160-218 and 743-854.

Libraries were prepared by immunoSEQ multiplex PCR; TCRdb keeps only in-frame clonotypes and omits some of them. Altogether 150,000 to 200,000 clones are present, almost 95% being singletons, with the ten largest covering 7.5% to 10%. The chain links TRBV12-3 or TRBV12-4 to TRBJ2-7; the D gene is possibly TRBD1 (5 bases). The receptor comes from an adult in good health. The sample here was peripheral blood, taken on day 0 of AZD1222 vaccination. CDR3 sequence (DNA): TGTGCCAGCAGTTTGACAGTAATTGGGGAGCAGTACTTC. It encodes CASSLTVIGEQYF.